Listed below are T cell receptor beta chains from one sample, sequenced in a study of CD8 T cells in Susac syndrome. TCRdb used MiXCR to reprocess the immunoSEQ multiplex PCR reads, holding one entry per CDR3 protein. Of 100,000 to 150,000 distinct CDR3 sequences listed, about 95% are singletons. The source material was CD4+ T cells from PBMCs. Receptors were obtained from a human donor in good health. Both conserved end residues are part of each CDR3. Fields, in order: J gene, clone size, D gene, V gene, CDR3 protein, CDR3 DNA. D genes are given only for firm matches. Clone size is stated in some rows and not others, as once, few, many or a class when expanded.

J gene: TRBJ2-3; clone size: NA; D gene: NA; V gene: TRBV12-5; CDR3 protein: CASGLLGDTQYF; CDR3 DNA: TGTGCTAGTGGTCTCCTCGGGGATACGCAGTATTTT
J gene: TRBJ1-1; clone size: NA; D gene: NA; V gene: TRBV7-9; CDR3 protein: CASSLKDTEAFF; CDR3 DNA: TGTGCCAGCAGCTTGAAGGACACTGAAGCTTTCTTT
J gene: TRBJ2-2; clone size: NA; D gene: NA; V gene: TRBV7-2; CDR3 protein: CASSKPAIGELFF; CDR3 DNA: TGTGCCAGCAGCAAACCGGCGATCGGGGAGCTGTTTTTT
J gene: TRBJ2-7; clone size: NA; D gene: NA; V gene: TRBV28; CDR3 protein: CATLPEPFYEQYF; CDR3 DNA: TGTGCCACCCTGCCGGAGCCTTTCTACGAGCAGTACTTC
J gene: TRBJ2-3; clone size: NA; D gene: TRBD1; V gene: TRBV5-6; CDR3 protein: CATRGGPDTQYF; CDR3 DNA: TGTGCCACCCGAGGGGGCCCAGATACGCAGTATTTT
J gene: TRBJ1-1; clone size: NA; D gene: TRBD1; V gene: TRBV12-3/TRBV12-4; CDR3 protein: CASSLRTGGVEAFF; CDR3 DNA: TGTGCCAGCAGCCTGAGGACAGGGGGCGTGGAAGCTTTCTTT
J gene: TRBJ2-4; clone size: NA; D gene: NA; V gene: TRBV2; CDR3 protein: CASSPKGGWNIQYF; CDR3 DNA: TGTGCCAGCAGTCCTAAGGGGGGTTGGAACATTCAGTACTTC
J gene: TRBJ1-5; clone size: NA; D gene: NA; V gene: TRBV18; CDR3 protein: CASSPREGNQPQHF; CDR3 DNA: TGTGCCAGCTCACCAAGGGAAGGGAATCAGCCCCAGCATTTT
J gene: TRBJ2-3; clone size: NA; D gene: TRBD1; V gene: TRBV29-1; CDR3 protein: CSVHGQGFTDTQYF; CDR3 DNA: TGCAGCGTTCATGGACAGGGGTTCACAGATACGCAGTATTTT
J gene: TRBJ2-1; clone size: NA; D gene: TRBD2; V gene: TRBV7-2; CDR3 protein: CASSLVAGGGVEQFF; CDR3 DNA: TGTGCCAGCAGCTTAGTGGCGGGAGGTGGTGTGGAGCAGTTCTTC
J gene: TRBJ2-7; clone size: NA; D gene: NA; V gene: TRBV7-9; CDR3 protein: CASSLSRDRYYEQYF; CDR3 DNA: TGTGCCAGCAGCTTATCCCGGGACCGCTACTACGAGCAGTACTTC
J gene: TRBJ1-5; clone size: NA; D gene: NA; V gene: TRBV20-1; CDR3 protein: CSAMAGDQPQHF; CDR3 DNA: TGCAGTGCTATGGCAGGGGATCAGCCCCAGCATTTT
J gene: TRBJ1-2; clone size: NA; D gene: NA; V gene: TRBV5-4; CDR3 protein: CASSPDTGTSGYTF; CDR3 DNA: TGTGCCAGCAGCCCCGACACAGGGACGAGTGGCTACACCTTC
J gene: TRBJ2-7; clone size: NA; D gene: NA; V gene: TRBV3-1; CDR3 protein: CASSQVAGYEQYF; CDR3 DNA: TGTGCCAGCAGCCAAGTTGCAGGGTACGAGCAGTACTTC
J gene: TRBJ2-5; clone size: NA; D gene: NA; V gene: TRBV7-9; CDR3 protein: CASSRRGFARETQYF; CDR3 DNA: TGTGCCAGCAGCCGGAGGGGTTTCGCGCGGGAGACCCAGTACTTC
J gene: TRBJ2-2; clone size: NA; D gene: NA; V gene: TRBV7-2; CDR3 protein: CASSFPSLGLFF; CDR3 DNA: TGTGCCAGCAGCTTTCCATCGTTGGGGCTGTTTTTT
J gene: TRBJ2-5; clone size: once; D gene: NA; V gene: TRBV11-2; CDR3 protein: CASSVLTPQETQYF; CDR3 DNA: TGTGCCAGCAGCGTATTGACCCCCCAAGAGACCCAGTACTTC